The clone carrying this T cell receptor beta chain has a handful of counts. The antigen remains undetermined. This specimen belongs to a study of T cell responses to AZD1222 COVID-19 vaccine. Study-wide findings and caveats: Reports say nearly half of spike-specific TCRs go after unmutated variant regions. The donor cohort was predominantly white British with a female majority, and clonal diversity may have been underestimated. The breadth and depth of Spike-specific TCRs increased once two AZD1222 doses had been given.

This table comes from immunoSEQ multiplex PCR, and its TCRdb copy is limited to in-frame clones, with some not included. The table lists roughly 120,000 clones, roughly 90% of them singletons, with roughly 10% in the top ten. The CDR3 spans 16 residues. Trimming took off 0 bases at V and 3 bases at J, with 12 bases between the two ends. Per the germline V gene, CDR1 is KGHSH and CDR2 is LQKENI. The starting material was peripheral blood, obtained on day 0 of AZD1222 vaccination. The rearrangement joins TRBV18 to TRBJ2-1, with D perhaps TRBD1 (6 bases). This receptor was taken from an adult in good health. CDR3 residues: CASSPPDRPIYNEQFF. Written as DNA, the CDR3 is TGTGCCAGCTCACCACCGGACAGACCAATCTACAATGAGCAGTTCTTC.